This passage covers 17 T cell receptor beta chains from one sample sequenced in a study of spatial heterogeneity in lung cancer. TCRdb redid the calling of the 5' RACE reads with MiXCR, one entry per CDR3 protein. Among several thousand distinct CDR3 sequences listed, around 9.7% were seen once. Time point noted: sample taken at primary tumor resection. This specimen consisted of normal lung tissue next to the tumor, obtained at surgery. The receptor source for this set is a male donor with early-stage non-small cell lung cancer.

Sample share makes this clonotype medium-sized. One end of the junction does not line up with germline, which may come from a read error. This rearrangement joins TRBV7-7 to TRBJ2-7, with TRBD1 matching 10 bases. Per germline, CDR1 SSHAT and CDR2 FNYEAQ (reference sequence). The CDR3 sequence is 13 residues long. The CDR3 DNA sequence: TGTGCTAGCAGCTGGGGACAGGGGTACGAGCAGTACTTC. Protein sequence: CASSWGQGYEQYF.

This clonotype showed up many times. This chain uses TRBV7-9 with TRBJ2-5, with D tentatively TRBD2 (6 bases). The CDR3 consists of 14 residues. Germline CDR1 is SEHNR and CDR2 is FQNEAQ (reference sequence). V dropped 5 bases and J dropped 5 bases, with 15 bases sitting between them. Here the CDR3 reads CASSPRTTTETQYF. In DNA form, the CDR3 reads TGTGCCAGCAGCCCTAGGACTACCACCGAGACCCAGTACTTC.

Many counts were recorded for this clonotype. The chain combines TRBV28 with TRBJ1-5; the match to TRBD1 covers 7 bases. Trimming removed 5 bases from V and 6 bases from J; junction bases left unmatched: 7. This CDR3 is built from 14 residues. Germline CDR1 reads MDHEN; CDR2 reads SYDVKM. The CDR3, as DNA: TGTGCCAGCAGTCGACAGGGAGAGGCTCAGCCCCAGCATTTT. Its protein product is CASSRQGEAQPQHF. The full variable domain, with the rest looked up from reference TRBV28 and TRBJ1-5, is DVKVTQSSRYLVKRTGEKVFLECVQDMDHENMFWYRQDPGLGLRLIYFSYDVKMKEKGDIPEGYSVSREKKERFSLILESASTNQTSMYLCASSRQGEAQPQHFGDGTRLSIL.

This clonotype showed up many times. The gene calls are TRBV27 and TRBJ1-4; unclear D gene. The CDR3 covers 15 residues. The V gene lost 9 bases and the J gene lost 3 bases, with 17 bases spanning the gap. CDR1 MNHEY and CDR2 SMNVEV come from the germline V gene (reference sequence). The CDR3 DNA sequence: TGTGCCAGTAGGAGACTCCAGTCATCTAATGAAAAACTGTTTTTT. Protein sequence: CASRRLQSSNEKLFF.

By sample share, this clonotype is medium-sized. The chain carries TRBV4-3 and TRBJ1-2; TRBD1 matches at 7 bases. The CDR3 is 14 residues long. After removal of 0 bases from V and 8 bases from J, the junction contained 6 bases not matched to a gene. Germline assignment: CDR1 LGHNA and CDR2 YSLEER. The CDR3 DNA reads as TGCGCCAGCAGCCAAGATCGGAGAGGGGGCGGCTACACCTTC. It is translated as CASSQDRRGGGYTF.

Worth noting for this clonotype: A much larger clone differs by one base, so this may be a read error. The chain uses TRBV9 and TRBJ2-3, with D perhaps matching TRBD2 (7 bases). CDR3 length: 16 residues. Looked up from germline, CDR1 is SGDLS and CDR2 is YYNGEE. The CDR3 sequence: CASSVRGGGGTGTQYF. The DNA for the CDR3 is TGTGCCAGCAGCGTAAGAGGCGGGGGCGGAACAGGTACGCAGTATTTT.

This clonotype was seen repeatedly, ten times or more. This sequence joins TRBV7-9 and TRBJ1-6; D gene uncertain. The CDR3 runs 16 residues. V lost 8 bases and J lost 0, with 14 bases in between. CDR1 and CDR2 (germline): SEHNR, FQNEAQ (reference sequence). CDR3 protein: CASGGWSYSYNSPLHF. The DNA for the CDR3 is TGTGCCAGCGGAGGGTGGAGTTACTCCTATAATTCACCCCTCCACTTT.

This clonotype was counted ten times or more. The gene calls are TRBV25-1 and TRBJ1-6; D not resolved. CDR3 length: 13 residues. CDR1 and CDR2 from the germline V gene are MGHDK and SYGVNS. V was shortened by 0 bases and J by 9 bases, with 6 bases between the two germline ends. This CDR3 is CASSEYRGSPLHF. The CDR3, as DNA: TGTGCCAGCAGTGAATATAGAGGTTCACCCCTCCACTTT.

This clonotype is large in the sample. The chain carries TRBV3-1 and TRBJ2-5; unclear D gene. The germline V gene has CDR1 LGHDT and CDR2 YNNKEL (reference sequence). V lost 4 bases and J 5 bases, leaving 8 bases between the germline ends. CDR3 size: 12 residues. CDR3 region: CASSRMEETQYF. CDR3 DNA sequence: TGTGCCAGCAGCCGTATGGAGGAGACCCAGTACTTC.

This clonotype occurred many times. DNA for the CDR3: TGCGCCAGCAGCCCGCGGCGGGAGGGCCGAGAGACCCAGTACTTC. The encoded protein is CASSPRREGRETQYF. The rearrangement links TRBV5-1 to TRBJ2-5; 9 positions agree with TRBD2. The J segment lost 4 bases and the V segment lost 4 bases, leaving 8 bases of the junction unmatched. The CDR3 covers 15 residues. Germline loops: CDR1 SGHRS, CDR2 YFSETQ.

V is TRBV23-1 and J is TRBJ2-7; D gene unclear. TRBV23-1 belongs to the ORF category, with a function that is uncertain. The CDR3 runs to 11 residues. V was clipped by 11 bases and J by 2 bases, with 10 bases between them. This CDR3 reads CAWSAPYEQYV. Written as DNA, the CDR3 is TGCGCCTGGAGTGCCCCCTACGAGCAGTACGTC.

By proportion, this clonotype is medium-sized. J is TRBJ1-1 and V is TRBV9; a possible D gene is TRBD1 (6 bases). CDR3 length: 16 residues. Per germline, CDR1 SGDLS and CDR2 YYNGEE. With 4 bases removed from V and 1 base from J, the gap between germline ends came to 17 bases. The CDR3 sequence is CASSSQPTGPNTEAFF. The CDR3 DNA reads TGTGCCAGCAGCTCCCAACCCACAGGGCCGAACACTGAAGCTTTCTTT.

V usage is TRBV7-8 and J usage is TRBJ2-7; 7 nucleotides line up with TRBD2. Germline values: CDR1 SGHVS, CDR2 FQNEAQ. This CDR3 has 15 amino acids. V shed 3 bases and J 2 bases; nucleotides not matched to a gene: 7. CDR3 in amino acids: CASSLPGLRAYEQYF. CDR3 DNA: TGTGCCAGCAGCTTGCCGGGACTAAGAGCCTACGAGCAGTACTTC.

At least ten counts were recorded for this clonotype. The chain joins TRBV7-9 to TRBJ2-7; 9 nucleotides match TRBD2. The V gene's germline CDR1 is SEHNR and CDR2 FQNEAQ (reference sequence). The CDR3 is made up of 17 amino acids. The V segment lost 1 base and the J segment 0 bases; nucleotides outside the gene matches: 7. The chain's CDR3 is CASSLVGSGGRSYEQYF. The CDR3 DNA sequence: TGTGCCAGCAGCTTAGTCGGTAGCGGGGGACGCTCCTACGAGCAGTACTTC.

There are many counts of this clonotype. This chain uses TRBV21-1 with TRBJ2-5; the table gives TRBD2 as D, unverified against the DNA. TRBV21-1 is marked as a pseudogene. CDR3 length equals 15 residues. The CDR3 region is CASSKPLAGGETQYF. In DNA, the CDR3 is TGTGCCAGCAGCAAACCCCTTGCGGGGGGGGAGACCCAGTACTTC.

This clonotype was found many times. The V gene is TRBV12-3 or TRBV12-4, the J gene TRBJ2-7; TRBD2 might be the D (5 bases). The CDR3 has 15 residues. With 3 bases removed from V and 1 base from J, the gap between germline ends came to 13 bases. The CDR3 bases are TGTGCCAGCAGTTTCGGAGGCCAGGTTTCCTACGAGCAGTACTTC. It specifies CASSFGGQVSYEQYF.

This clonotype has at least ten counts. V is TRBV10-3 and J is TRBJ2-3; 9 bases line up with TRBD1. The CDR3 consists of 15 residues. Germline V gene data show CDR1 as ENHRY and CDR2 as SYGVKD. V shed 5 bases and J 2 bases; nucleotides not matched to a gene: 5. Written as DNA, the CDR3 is TGTGCCATCAGTCCGGGACAGGGAAACACAGATACGCAGTATTTT. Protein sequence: CAISPGQGNTDTQYF.